This TCR beta chain was captured in a study of T cell responses to AZD1222 COVID-19 vaccine. Overall study: Both about-4-week and about-12-week second-dose recipients were combined.

TCRdb's table, derived via immunoSEQ multiplex PCR, lists solely in-frame clones and lacks some. The profile shows some 130,000 clones, approximately 90% of them singletons. This specimen consisted of peripheral blood, obtained on day 0 of AZD1222 vaccination. The clonotype was recovered from an adult in good health.

CDR3 in amino acids: CATSRAGLNYGYTF. In DNA form, the CDR3 reads TGTGCCACCAGCAGAGCGGGCCTAAACTATGGCTACACCTTC. This rearrangement joins TRBV15 to TRBJ1-2; unclear D gene. The CDR3 is 14 amino acids. Trimming pared 1 base from V and 2 bases from J, leaving 8 bases between. The germline gives CDR1 LNHNV, CDR2 YYDKDF (reference sequence).